The 32 T cell receptor beta chains reported below all come from one sample, sequenced in a study of T-cell reconstitution after alpha-beta-depleted transplantation in children. As it was prepared, the TCRbeta library received unique molecular identifiers. TCRdb fed the PCR reads into MiXCR, producing one record per CDR3 protein. The sample holds 25,000 to 30,000 distinct CDR3 sequences, roughly a sixth seen once. The sample here was PBMCs, mostly from graft donor cells, taken 60 days after TCRalphabeta/CD19-depleted stem cell transplant. These receptors were taken from a male patient aged 2-9 years who had a stem cell transplant for acute lymphoblastic leukemia, so the T cells may come from the graft donor.

This clonotype was counted only a few times. V usage is TRBV6-2 or TRBV6-3 and J usage is TRBJ2-5, with 10 bases fitting TRBD2. CDR1 and CDR2 (germline): MNHEY, SVGEGT. The CDR3 has 23 amino acids. Trimming cost V 3 bases and J 5 bases; bases outside gene matches: 30. The CDR3 reads CASSYQIGLLGELAGIRAETQYF. Here the CDR3 DNA reads TGTGCCAGCAGTTATCAAATCGGACTCCTAGGCGAACTAGCGGGGATACGAGCGGAGACCCAGTACTTC.

This rearrangement joins TRBV6-2 or TRBV6-3 to TRBJ2-1; D ambiguous. V was shortened by 0 bases and J by 4 bases, with 7 bases between the two germline ends. CDR1 is MNHEY and CDR2 is SVGEGT in the germline V gene. The CDR3 runs 14 residues. Written as DNA, the CDR3 is TGTGCCAGCAGTTACTCGGGCTCATACAATGAGCAGTTCTTC. This gives the protein CASSYSGSYNEQFF.

In its sample, this clonotype was seen a few times. This likely comes from a read error, as the CDR3 has no conserved phenylalanine or tryptophan at its end. The DNA is left out, because the CDR3 cannot be placed on it with certainty; the CDR3 is given as TCRdb lists it. V usage is TRBV2 and J usage is TRBJ2-3; TRBD2 is taken as the D call from the table, unchecked against the DNA. Germline CDR1 is SNHLY and CDR2 is FYNNEI. The CDR3 region is 12 residues in length, termini included. Here the CDR3 reads CASSEVEGMAEC.

This clonotype showed up just a few times. The chain joins TRBV10-3 to TRBJ1-1; no firm D call. The V end lost 11 bases, the J end lost 4 bases, and 14 bases lay between the germline ends. This CDR3 is built from 12 residues. Germline lookup yields CDR1 ENHRY and CDR2 SYGVKD. The CDR3 nucleotides are TGTGCCGCGAGGACCTTAGGCACTGAAGCTTTCTTT. Translating gives CAARTLGTEAFF.

This clonotype was seen many times. The chain employs TRBV7-2 and TRBJ2-7; 8 bases line up with TRBD1. The ends lost 2 bases at V and 2 bases at J; junction bases unmatched: 2. The CDR3 has 14 amino acids. CDR1 and CDR2 from the germline V gene are SGHTA and FQGNSA. CDR3 in amino acids: CASSLSGQAYEQYF. The CDR3 nucleotides read TGTGCCAGCAGCTTATCGGGACAGGCCTACGAGCAGTACTTC.

The V gene is TRBV12-3 or TRBV12-4, the J gene TRBJ1-5; a possible D gene is TRBD1 (5 bases). Trimming removed 1 base at V and 7 bases at J, with 11 bases between. This CDR3 has 14 amino acids. The CDR3 DNA is TGTGCCAGCAGTTTAGAACTAGACAGACAGCCCCAGCATTTT. This codes for CASSLELDRQPQHF.

V gene TRBV27 combines with J gene TRBJ2-7; 10 bases map to TRBD2. Germline CDR1 MNHEY, CDR2 SMNVEV (reference sequence). The CDR3 sequence is 15 residues long. Trimming took 5 bases from V and 5 from J; bases not matched to a gene: 9. CDR3 sequence reads: CASSPIAGGINEQYF. The CDR3 bases are TGTGCCAGCAGTCCAATAGCGGGAGGTATCAACGAGCAGTACTTC.

This clonotype turned up a few times. The chain carries TRBV5-1 and TRBJ2-3, with D possibly being TRBD2 (6 bases). Germline CDR1 is SGHRS and CDR2 is YFSETQ. Trimming removed 5 bases from V and 6 bases from J, with 10 bases in between. The CDR3 runs 12 residues. The CDR3: CASREGTDTQYF. CDR3 nucleotides: TGCGCCAGCAGGGAGGGGACGGATACGCAGTATTTT. Filled out from reference TRBV5-1 and TRBJ2-3, the complete variable domain reads KAGVTQTPRYLIKTRGQQVTLSCSPISGHRSVSWYQQTPGQGLQFLFEYFSETQRNKGNFPGRFSGRQFSNSRSEMNVSTLELGDSALYLCASREGTDTQYFGPGTRLTVL.

The gene calls are TRBV28 and TRBJ2-5; maybe TRBD1 (6 bases). V was trimmed by 7 bases and J by 6 bases, leaving 24 bases between them. The CDR3 spans 16 residues. Germline lookup yields CDR1 MDHEN and CDR2 SYDVKM. CDR3 region: CASTSGGLRGWKTQYF. CDR3 sequence (DNA): TGTGCCAGCACCTCCGGTGGGCTTAGGGGGTGGAAGACCCAGTACTTC.

This clonotype has at least ten counts. This rearrangement joins TRBV20-1 to TRBJ2-3; 10 bases line up with TRBD2. Germline V CDR1 and CDR2: DFQATT, SNEGSKA (reference sequence). The CDR3 is 17 residues long. Losses at the gene ends were 5 bases for V and 6 bases for J; bases not matched to a gene: 17. The CDR3 DNA reads as TGCAGTGCTGTGGGATGGACTAGCGGACGTCGTGGGGATACGCAGTATTTT. Protein sequence: CSAVGWTSGRRGDTQYF.

CDR3 sequence (DNA): TGTGCCAGCAGTCCGAACAGGCGGTTATACAATGAGCAGTTCTTC. This sequence encodes CASSPNRRLYNEQFF. The J gene is TRBJ2-1, the V gene TRBV6-1; D might be TRBD1 (5 bases). The CDR3 length is 15 residues. The V gene lost 5 bases and the J gene lost 4 bases, with 15 bases spanning the gap. CDR1 and CDR2 from the germline V gene are MNHNS and SASEGT.

This clonotype appeared many times. The chain combines TRBV28 with TRBJ1-3; no clear D gene. Trimming left V 8 bases short and J 6 bases short, with 8 bases between. Germline-derived CDR1 and CDR2 are MDHEN and SYDVKM. CDR3 length: 11 amino acids. The CDR3 loop reads CASGLSNTIYF. The CDR3 region has the DNA TGTGCCAGCGGACTTTCAAACACCATATATTTT.

This chain links TRBV29-1 with TRBJ1-1; D unclear. This CDR3 comprises 12 residues. V was shortened by 2 bases and J by 9 bases, with 13 bases between the two germline ends. Germline V gives CDR1 SQVTM, CDR2 ANQGSEA. CDR3 amino acids: CSVEPGRLKAFF. The CDR3 DNA is TGCAGCGTTGAACCAGGACGGTTGAAAGCTTTCTTT.

As to this clonotype: At one end, the junction sequence differs from germline, possibly due to a read error. The gene calls are TRBV6-1 and TRBJ2-1, with D possibly being TRBD1 (6 bases). Germline-derived CDR1 and CDR2 are MNHNS and SASEGT. The length of the CDR3 is 15 residues. CDR3 sequence: CASREGGGGIAEQFF. CDR3 in DNA: TGTGCCAGCAGAGAAGGGGGTGGGGGTATAGCTGAGCAGTTCTTC.

This chain connects TRBV10-3 to TRBJ2-6; 8 nucleotides line up with TRBD1. The germline V gene encodes CDR1 ENHRY and CDR2 SYGVKD. The CDR3 covers 17 residues. J gave up 0 bases and V 7 bases, and 8 bases lay outside the gene matches. Written as DNA, the CDR3 is TGTGCCATCACTGGACAGGGCGCAAGCTCTGGGGCCAACGTCCTGACTTTC. Translation gives CAITGQGASSGANVLTF.

This clonotype was counted ten times or more. The chain links TRBV4-3 to TRBJ1-5; D gene unclear. V was pared by 0 bases and J by 9 bases, with 12 bases between. The CDR3 runs 14 residues. Germline values: CDR1 LGHNA, CDR2 YSLEER. The CDR3 spells CASSQDSASGPQHF. CDR3 DNA sequence: TGCGCCAGCAGCCAAGATTCGGCCTCAGGGCCCCAGCATTTT.

This clonotype occurred many times. The chain combines TRBV6-1 with TRBJ1-1; D possibly corresponds to TRBD1 (5 bases). The CDR3 spans 13 residues. Germline V gives CDR1 MNHNS, CDR2 SASEGT. Trimming pared 4 bases from V and 1 base from J, leaving 7 bases between. CDR3 in DNA: TGTGCCAGCAGTGGACAGCCGAACACTGAAGCTTTCTTT. Translation: CASSGQPNTEAFF.

In this sample, this clonotype turned up many times. The J gene is TRBJ2-5, the V gene TRBV7-2, with TRBD2 identical over 13 bases. The CDR3 consists of 20 residues. Per the germline V gene, CDR1 is SGHTA and CDR2 is FQGNSA. Trimming took 5 bases from V and 3 from J; bases not matched to a gene: 18. This chain's CDR3 is CASSHGLAGARTALKETQYF. CDR3 DNA sequence: TGTGCCAGCAGCCACGGACTAGCGGGGGCCCGGACCGCTCTTAAAGAGACCCAGTACTTC.

The J gene is TRBJ1-5, the V gene TRBV19; D gene uncertain. This CDR3 region has 13 residues. Trimming took 8 bases from V and 5 from J, leaving 13 bases between them. In germline, CDR1 is LNHDA, CDR2 SQIVND (reference sequence). CDR3 DNA: TGTGCCAGTTATGGCCGAAATGATCAGCCCCAGCATTTT. Amino acids: CASYGRNDQPQHF. Full variable domain (remainder filled in from reference TRBV19 and TRBJ1-5): DGGITQSPKYLFRKEGQNVTLSCEQNLNHDAMYWYRQDPGQGLRLIYYSQIVNDFQKGDIAEGYSVSREKKESFPLTVTSAQKNPTAFYLCASYGRNDQPQHFGDGTRLSIL.

V is TRBV12-3 or TRBV12-4 and J is TRBJ1-6; 8 nucleotides match TRBD1. The junction had 8 bases not matched to a gene; V was cut back by 6 bases and J by 7 bases. CDR3 length: 15 amino acids. The CDR3 sequence is CASRTTGTGNSPLHF. Here the CDR3 DNA reads TGTGCCAGCAGGACGACCGGGACAGGCAATTCACCCCTCCACTTT.

The sample holds many counts of this clonotype. The V gene is TRBV20-1, the J gene TRBJ2-4; TRBD1 matches at 12 bases. The CDR3 covers 14 residues. From germline, CDR1 is DFQATT and CDR2 SNEGSKA (reference sequence). Trimming at V came to 3 bases and at J to 8 bases, leaving 5 bases not matched to a gene. The DNA of the CDR3 is TGCAGTGCTAGCGGGACAGGGGGCTTGGACATTCAGTACTTC. This gives the protein CSASGTGGLDIQYF.

J is TRBJ1-6 and V is TRBV5-1; a weak D match, TRBD1 (6 bases). V lost 3 bases to trimming and J lost 7 bases, with 17 bases between them. CDR1 is SGHRS, CDR2 YFSETQ, per germline. The CDR3 is 16 amino acids. The CDR3 DNA reads as TGCGCCAGCAGCTACCAACCGGGACAAGAGAATTCACCCCTCCACTTT. Encoded protein: CASSYQPGQENSPLHF.

The chain is built from TRBV6-1 and TRBJ2-7, with 8 bases matching TRBD1. CDR1 is MNHNS and CDR2 is SASEGT in the germline V gene. The J segment lost 5 bases and the V segment lost 6 bases, leaving 9 bases of the junction unmatched. The CDR3 covers 14 residues. CDR3 nucleotides: TGTGCCAGCAGCGACGGCAGGGGGCGACACGAGCAGTACTTC. It translates to CASSDGRGRHEQYF.

This chain connects TRBV5-1 to TRBJ2-6; no firm D call. The V gene's germline CDR1 is SGHRS and CDR2 YFSETQ. This CDR3 spans 14 amino acids. V was trimmed by 4 bases and J by 2 bases, leaving 7 bases between them. As DNA, the CDR3 is TGCGCCAGCAGCCCGTCAGCTGGGGCCAACGTCCTGACTTTC. This codes for CASSPSAGANVLTF.

DNA for the CDR3: TGTGCCAGCAGCTTATCTTTGGCAAACTACGAGCAGTACTTC. Translated, it gives CASSLSLANYEQYF. The chain recombines TRBV11-2 with TRBJ2-7, with D unclear. V lost 2 bases and J lost 3, with 11 bases in between. Germline V CDR1 and CDR2: SGHAT, FQNNGV. This CDR3 has 14 amino acids.

In regard to this clonotype: A much more abundant neighbour one base away suggests this may be a read error. This chain joins TRBV7-8 and TRBJ2-3, with TRBD2 matching over 7 bases. This CDR3 comprises 16 residues. Per germline, CDR1 SGHVS and CDR2 FQNEAQ. The CDR3 coding sequence is TGTGCCCGCAGCTTAATTCGGGCGGGGGGCACAGATACGCAGTATTTT. Its protein product is CARSLIRAGGTDTQYF.

This clonotype was recorded many times. The chain recombines TRBV29-1 with TRBJ1-2; TRBD1 agrees at 7 bases. The trim removed 6 bases at V and 1 base at J, leaving 2 bases unmatched. CDR3 length: 12 residues. Germline lookup yields CDR1 SQVTM and CDR2 ANQGSEA. CDR3 bases: TGCAGCGTGAGGGACAGTAACTATGGCTACACCTTC. This translates into CSVRDSNYGYTF.

This clonotype came up a few times. The gene calls are TRBV6-5 and TRBJ2-1; D unresolved. Germline V gene data show CDR1 as MNHEY and CDR2 as SVGAGI. CDR3 length: 16 amino acids. Trimming left V 5 bases short and J 9 bases short, with 23 bases between. CDR3 sequence (DNA): TGTGCCAGCAGTCGTGGTTTTTCGGGCCGGCGAGGTGAGCAGTTCTTC. The encoded protein is CASSRGFSGRRGEQFF.

In this sample, this clonotype turned up many times. V and J are TRBV6-5 and TRBJ1-1; weak D call: TRBD1 (6 bases). Trimming removed 0 bases from V and 4 bases from J, with 12 bases in between. Germline V gene sequence: CDR1 MNHEY, CDR2 SVGAGI. The CDR3 has 15 residues. The CDR3 reads CASSYSSEGGTEAFF. CDR3 in DNA: TGTGCCAGCAGTTACTCGAGCGAGGGGGGCACTGAAGCTTTCTTT.

This clonotype was observed a few times. The genes are TRBV18 and TRBJ2-3; D gene unclear. The CDR3 totals 12 residues. Germline V gene sequence: CDR1 KGHSH, CDR2 LQKENI. V dropped 5 bases and J dropped 2 bases, with 5 bases sitting between them. The chain's CDR3 is CASSANTDTQYF. The CDR3 nucleotides are TGTGCCAGCTCAGCGAACACAGATACGCAGTATTTT.

This clonotype was seen at least ten times. The V gene is TRBV15, the J gene TRBJ2-1, with a tentative D call TRBD1 (5 bases). V lost 0 bases, J lost 4 bases, and 16 bases lay in between. CDR1 LNHNV and CDR2 YYDKDF come from the germline V gene (reference sequence). This CDR3 region has 17 residues. The CDR3 spells CATSRESQGVLYNEQFF. DNA of the CDR3: TGTGCCACCAGCAGAGAGTCCCAGGGCGTGTTGTACAATGAGCAGTTCTTC.

This clonotype was recorded a few times. The V gene is TRBV5-6, the J gene TRBJ2-3; D is possibly TRBD2 (6 bases). CDR3 length equals 16 residues. V was pared by 4 bases and J by 2 bases, with 17 bases between. CDR1 and CDR2 (germline): SGHDT, YYEEEE. The CDR3 DNA follows: TGTGCCAGCAGCCGTGGAGGGTTTGGGTACACAGATACGCAGTATTTT. Protein: CASSRGGFGYTDTQYF.